These 16 T cell receptor beta chains originate from one sample sequenced in a study of T cells in women clearing cervical HPV infection. Profiling relied on immunoSEQ multiplex PCR, and the TCRdb table lists in-frame clones only, not all of them. In all, the sample yields about 31,000 clones. The sequenced sample was blood buffy coat. Receptors originate from a woman between 18 and 70 years old with a cervical HPV16 infection that either progressed to CIN3+ or cleared (not recorded which).

Concerning this clone: Read coverage stops 3 residues before the CDR3 terminus; the germline J gene supplies the remainder. This rearrangement joins TRBV20-1 to TRBJ1-2; TRBD1 is a possible D gene (5 bases). Germline CDR1 DFQATT, CDR2 SNEGSKA (reference sequence). Trimming left V 1 base short and J 6 bases short, with 15 bases between. The CDR3 has 14 amino acids. The part of the CDR3 DNA that was read is TGCAGTGCTAGAGGTGTTTGGGGGGATCATGGC. It yields the protein CSARGVWGDHG. The full CDR3 protein is CSARGVWGDHGYTF.

Comment on this clone: Read data end 3 residues before the CDR3 end; the end is taken from the germline J gene. This rearrangement joins TRBV5-8 to TRBJ2-7; D unclear. Per the germline V gene, CDR1 is SGHTS and CDR2 is YDEGEE. Trimming pared 4 bases from V and 5 bases from J, leaving 16 bases between. The CDR3 sequence is 14 residues long. The CDR3 loop is CASSLRLFNDEQYF. CDR3 bases read: TGTGCCAGCAGCCTGAGACTTTTCAACGACGAG.

About this clone: The missing CDR3 end, 3 residues past where the read stops, is filled in from the germline J gene. V gene TRBV7-9 combines with J gene TRBJ1-4; 7 positions agree with TRBD1. After removal of 2 bases from V and 3 bases from J, the junction contained 3 bases not matched to a gene. Germline V gene sequence: CDR1 SEHNR, CDR2 FQNEAQ (reference sequence). The CDR3 covers 15 residues. The CDR3 sequence is CASSLPGQSNEKLFF. CDR3 DNA (partial): TGTGCCAGCAGCTTACCGGGACAGTCTAATGAAAAA.

With respect to this clone: The read terminates 3 residues before the CDR3 end, so the remaining end is supplied by the germline J gene. The V and J genes are TRBV6-2 or TRBV6-3 and TRBJ2-4, with 7 bases fitting TRBD1. Germline CDR1 MNHEY, CDR2 SVGEGT. This CDR3 has 17 residues. The sequenced CDR3 bases are TGTGCCAGCAGTCCGCCACAGGGGATCGTGCTCTACTATGGT. Translating it yields CASSPPQGIVLYYG. The complete CDR3 sequence is CASSPPQGIVLYYGQYF.

As concerns this clone: The CDR3 goes on 3 residues after the read ends, and that part is filled in from the germline J gene. The chain employs TRBV6-2 or TRBV6-3 and TRBJ1-2; D is unclear. The ends were cut back, 4 bases at V and 5 bases at J, with 5 bases in the middle. The V gene's germline CDR1 is MNHEY and CDR2 SVGEGT. The CDR3 is made up of 11 amino acids. The CDR3 bases that were read are TGTGCCAGCAGTTCAAGGTATGGC. This translates into CASSSRYG. The whole CDR3 sequence reads CASSSRYGYTF.

As to this clone: The read terminates 3 residues ahead of where the CDR3 ends, so the germline J gene completes it. This rearrangement joins TRBV5-6 to TRBJ1-1; possible D gene TRBD1, 6 bases. Germline V CDR1 and CDR2: SGHDT, YYEEEE. CDR3 length: 14 residues. The CDR3 here is CASSLGTARETAFF. The CDR3 bases that were read are TGTGCCAGCAGCTTGGGGACAGCCCGGGAGACA.

Worth noting for this clone: The observed sequence ends 3 residues before the CDR3 terminus, with the missing tail filled in from the germline J gene. This sequence joins TRBV7-2 and TRBJ1-2; 7 bases fit TRBD1. Germline assignment: CDR1 SGHTA and CDR2 FQGNSA. Germline trimming cut 0 bases from V and 4 bases from J; bases unmatched to any gene: 5. This CDR3 comprises 15 residues. CDR3 in amino acids: CASSLAGDSPYGYTF. The DNA read from the CDR3 is TGTGCCAGCAGCTTAGCAGGGGACAGCCCCTATGGC.

A word on this clone: The sequence runs out 3 residues before the end of the CDR3; the remainder is reconstructed from the germline J gene. The V and J genes are TRBV7-3 and TRBJ2-5; D is unresolved. The CDR3 runs to 13 residues. Per germline, CDR1 SGHTA and CDR2 FQGTGA. The V end lost 4 bases, the J end lost 3 bases, and 9 bases lay between the germline ends. CDR3 amino acids: CASSSAREETQYF. The sequenced part of the CDR3 DNA is TGTGCCAGCAGCTCAGCAAGGGAAGAGACC.

Of note for this clone: The CDR3 end lies 3 residues beyond the end of the read and is filled in from the germline J gene. The rearrangement joins TRBV15 to TRBJ2-5, with TRBD2 identical over 8 bases. The CDR3 is 16 amino acids. Per germline, CDR1 LNHNV and CDR2 YYDKDF (reference sequence). V was pared by 3 bases and J by 2 bases, with 8 bases of the junction left unmatched. The DNA read from the CDR3 is TGTGCCACCAGCAGGGTCGGGACTAGAGTACAAGAGACC. Translated: CATSRVGTRVQET. The complete CDR3 sequence is CATSRVGTRVQETQYF.

On this clone: The CDR3 end is not reached by the read, which stops 3 residues before it; the germline J gene fills it in. This chain connects TRBV5-1 to TRBJ2-2, with TRBD1 as a possible D gene (5 bases). The germline CDR1 and CDR2 sequences are SGHRS and YFSETQ. The CDR3 length is 15 residues. The CDR3 bases that were read are TGCGCCAGCAGCCCTTTGACAGCAACTAATGAAAAG. It codes for CASSPLTATNEK. The whole CDR3 protein reads CASSPLTATNEKLFF.

On this clone: The CDR3 goes on 3 residues after the read ends, and that part is filled in from the germline J gene. This chain uses TRBV6-1 with TRBJ2-2, with 7 bases that match TRBD2. The ends lost 4 bases at V and 3 bases at J; junction bases unmatched: 5. Germline loops: CDR1 MNHNS, CDR2 SASEGT. There are 15 residues in the CDR3. The CDR3 loop reads CASSGASGHTGELFF. Incomplete CDR3 DNA: TGTGCCAGCAGTGGGGCTAGCGGACACACCGGGGAG.

Details on this clone: The sequenced fragment ends 3 residues before the CDR3 boundary, so the rest is inferred from the germline J gene. The chain links TRBV7-2 to TRBJ1-6, with D unclear. Between the trimmed V and J ends, which lost 5 bases and 6 bases, there was a span of 8 bases. Germline V gene sequence: CDR1 SGHTA, CDR2 FQGNSA. The CDR3 loop spans 13 amino acids. CDR3 DNA, as far as it was read: TGTGCCAGCAGCGCACAGTCTAATTCACCC. Amino acid sequence: CASSAQSNSP. In full, the CDR3 reads CASSAQSNSPLHF.

Regarding this clone: The missing CDR3 end, 3 residues past where the read stops, is filled in from the germline J gene. The V gene is TRBV30, the J gene TRBJ2-4, with no clear D. CDR3 length equals 13 residues. In germline, CDR1 is GTSNPN, CDR2 SVGIG (reference sequence). The sequenced part of the CDR3 DNA is TGTGCCTGGAGTGTCCCAAAGGGCCATGGT. It codes for CAWSVPKGHG. The whole CDR3 protein reads CAWSVPKGHGQYF. Full variable domain (outside the CDR3, taken from reference TRBV30 and TRBJ2-4): SQTIHQWPATLVQPVGSPLSLECTVEGTSNPNLYWYRQAAGRGLQLLFYSVGIGQISSEVPQNLSASRPQDRQFILSSKKLLLSDSGFYLCAWSVPKGHGQYFGAGTRLSVL.

With regard to this clone: The missing CDR3 end, 3 residues past where the read stops, is filled in from the germline J gene. V and J are TRBV19 and TRBJ1-2; 11 bases are a match to TRBD1. Germline CDR1 is LNHDA and CDR2 is SQIVND (reference sequence). The CDR3 is 14 amino acids. Partial CDR3 DNA: TGTGCCAGTAGTATCGGACAGGGGGCGGACGAC. As protein: CASSIGQGADD. From start to end, the CDR3 is CASSIGQGADDYTF.

About this clone itself: The missing CDR3 end, 3 residues past where the read stops, is filled in from the germline J gene. The chain is built from TRBV18 and TRBJ1-5; D is unresolved. CDR1 is KGHSH, CDR2 LQKENI, per germline. V was clipped by 2 bases and J by 5 bases, with 4 bases between them. This CDR3 has 12 amino acids. Incomplete CDR3 DNA: TGTGCCAGCTCACCATCAGATCAGCCC. The encoded protein is CASSPSDQP. The full CDR3 protein is CASSPSDQPQHF.

Comments on this clone: The read comes to an end 3 residues before the CDR3 does, leaving the germline J gene to fill in the end. The chain combines TRBV20-1 with TRBJ2-7, with D unclear. Deletions cut 6 bases from V and 5 bases from J, with 20 bases between. This CDR3 is built from 14 residues. CDR1 and CDR2 from the germline V gene are DFQATT and SNEGSKA (reference sequence). The CDR3 bases that were read are TGCAGTGCCCGCGGCGGCCTCCTATCGAACGAG. Translated: CSARGGLLSNE. The entire CDR3 is CSARGGLLSNEQYF.